The 27 T cell receptor beta chains given below trace back to one sample, sequenced in a study of Ad26.COV2.S vaccination and SARS-CoV-2 variants. Sequencing used immunoSEQ multiplex PCR; TCRdb keeps in-frame clones, though not all of them. This table has roughly 410,000 clones, 80% to 90% appearing once. Described treatment: roughly 18 received Ad26.COV2.S at low or high dose, single or two shots; roughly five received placebo; per-sample allocation not given. Day 63 following the first vaccine or placebo injection was when the samples were taken. The specimen comprised peripheral blood, sampled in a trial of Ad26.COV2.S vaccine versus placebo. These receptors came from a person between 18 and 65 years old who received the Ad26.COV2.S COVID-19 vaccine or a placebo.

This sequence joins TRBV24-1 and TRBJ2-5; D may match TRBD1 or TRBD2 (5 bases each). The CDR3 sequence is 14 residues long. Trimming removed 9 bases at V and 5 bases at J, with 18 bases between. CDR1 is KGHDR, CDR2 SFDVKD, per germline. CDR3 amino acids: CATAEGTTPETQYF. The CDR3 nucleotides read TGTGCCACCGCAGAGGGGACGACGCCTGAGACCCAGTACTTC.

The chain links TRBV10-3 to TRBJ2-7; the D is unclear. Germline lookup yields CDR1 ENHRY and CDR2 SYGVKD. V lost 2 bases and J 5 bases, leaving 4 bases between the germline ends. The CDR3 runs to 11 residues. In nucleotides, the CDR3 is TGTGCCATCAGTGAGGTCAACGAGCAGTACTTC. This codes for CAISEVNEQYF.

CDR3 loop: CASSERWGLEAFF. The CDR3 DNA reads as TGTGCCAGCAGTGAACGATGGGGGCTTGAAGCTTTCTTT. The chain combines TRBV6-1 with TRBJ1-1, with D possibly matching TRBD1 (6 bases). CDR3 size: 13 residues. Germline loops: CDR1 MNHNS, CDR2 SASEGT. Trimming took 2 bases from V and 7 from J, leaving 11 bases between them.

This rearrangement joins TRBV6-5 to TRBJ1-1; 10 bases are shared with TRBD1. Looked up from germline, CDR1 is MNHEY and CDR2 is SVGAGI. The CDR3 has 14 amino acids. With 9 bases clipped from V and 4 bases from J, the junction kept 8 bases outside the gene matches. This chain's CDR3 is CASGRDRGFTEAFF. The CDR3 region has the DNA TGTGCCAGTGGTAGGGACAGGGGTTTCACTGAAGCTTTCTTT.

The chain combines TRBV7-2 with TRBJ1-3; D remains unclear. Germline-derived CDR1 and CDR2 are SGHTA and FQGNSA. The CDR3 consists of 16 residues. Trimming left V 0 bases short and J 0 bases short, with 9 bases between. The CDR3 DNA reads as TGTGCCAGCAGCTTAGCGAACGGGTACTCTGGAAACACCATATATTTT. Translation gives CASSLANGYSGNTIYF.

The chain recombines TRBV11-3 with TRBJ1-2, with D tentatively TRBD1 (6 bases). This CDR3 is 14 amino acids long. Germline CDR1 and CDR2: SGHNT and YENEEA. Deletions cut 5 bases from V and 8 bases from J, with 18 bases between. The CDR3 DNA follows: TGTGCCAGCAGCCCCGACGGGGGGCAAAGGGGCTACACCTTC. Translation: CASSPDGGQRGYTF.

V gene TRBV4-2 combines with J gene TRBJ1-1, with D perhaps matching TRBD1 (6 bases). This CDR3 is built from 14 residues. Trimming pared 4 bases from V and 0 bases from J, leaving 9 bases between. Germline V CDR1 and CDR2: LGHNA, YNFKEQ. CDR3 amino acids: CASSRTALNTEAFF. In DNA, the CDR3 is TGTGCCAGCAGCCGGACAGCCCTGAACACTGAAGCTTTCTTT.

The chain combines TRBV18 with TRBJ1-3; possibly TRBD1 for D (5 bases). Germline V gives CDR1 KGHSH, CDR2 LQKENI. The CDR3 consists of 14 residues. V lost 2 bases to trimming and J lost 2 bases, with 7 bases between them. This CDR3 is CASSPGAPGNTIYF. As DNA, the CDR3 is TGTGCCAGCTCACCAGGGGCCCCTGGAAACACCATATATTTT.

The V gene is TRBV13, the J gene TRBJ2-3, with 7 positions matching TRBD2. CDR1 and CDR2 from the germline V gene are PRHDT and FYEKMQ (reference sequence). V lost 3 bases and J lost 2; bases outside the gene matches: 17. This CDR3 contains 19 residues. For the CDR3, the DNA is TGTGCCAGCAGCTTTGCGGGAGAGGCGACCTCCATATCCACAGATACGCAGTATTTT. Translation: CASSFAGEATSISTDTQYF. The variable domain in full, completed from reference TRBV13 and TRBJ2-3, reads AAGVIQSPRHLIKEKRETATLKCYPIPRHDTVYWYQQGPGQDPQFLISFYEKMQSDKGSIPDRFSAQQFSDYHSELNMSSLELGDSALYFCASSFAGEATSISTDTQYFGPGTRLTVL.

The V and J genes are TRBV19 and TRBJ1-5, with 10 bases identical to TRBD1. The germline gives CDR1 LNHDA, CDR2 SQIVND (reference sequence). The CDR3 sequence is 17 residues long. The CDR3 region is CASGGQGFSRDHKAQHF. Here the CDR3 DNA reads TGTGCTTCGGGGGGACAGGGGTTTTCGAGGGACCATAAGGCCCAGCATTTT.

The J gene is TRBJ2-2, the V gene TRBV7-6, with a weak D call TRBD2 (6 bases). The germline CDR1 and CDR2 sequences are SGHVS and FNYEAQ. The CDR3 spans 15 residues. The V end was cut by 4 bases, the J end by 5 bases, with 14 bases between. This chain's CDR3 is CASSSPTRRTGELFF. CDR3 nucleotide sequence: TGTGCCAGCAGCTCCCCGACTAGAAGGACCGGGGAGCTGTTTTTT.

V is TRBV23-1 and J is TRBJ2-2; D may be TRBD1 (7 bases). TRBV23-1 is treated as an ORF (open reading frame) with a function not yet certain. V was clipped by 3 bases and J by 4 bases, with 18 bases between them. CDR3 size: 17 residues. The CDR3 sequence: CASSQPDRAGGTGELFF. The CDR3 DNA reads TGCGCCAGCAGTCAGCCTGACAGGGCCGGGGGCACCGGGGAGCTGTTTTTT.

This clone was seen a single time. The chain carries TRBV6-2 or TRBV6-3 and TRBJ2-7, with TRBD2 identical over 12 bases. The CDR3 contains 17 residues. Germline CDR1 is MNHEY and CDR2 is SVGEGT. J was trimmed by 0 bases and V by 6 bases; bases with no gene match: 9. CDR3 sequence reads: CASSPLAGGLFSYEQYF. In DNA form, the CDR3 reads TGTGCCAGCAGCCCACTAGCGGGGGGCCTCTTCTCCTACGAGCAGTACTTC.

The gene calls are TRBV4-3 and TRBJ1-2; TRBD1 aligns across 8 bases. The CDR3 is 18 residues long. The V segment lost 0 bases and the J segment 0 bases; nucleotides outside the gene matches: 9. Germline V gene lookup returns CDR1 LGHNA and CDR2 YSLEER. The CDR3 is CASSQDRTGIGANYGYTF. The DNA for the CDR3 is TGCGCCAGCAGCCAAGACAGGACAGGGATTGGAGCTAACTATGGCTACACCTTC.

The chain employs TRBV29-1 and TRBJ1-1; D is perhaps TRBD1 (5 bases). CDR1 is SQVTM and CDR2 is ANQGSEA in the germline V gene. V was cut by 4 bases and J by 6 bases, with 24 bases left in between. This CDR3 has 16 residues. The CDR3 sequence: CSVAGEVSSGKAEAFF. Here the CDR3 DNA reads TGCAGCGTTGCCGGGGAGGTGTCATCAGGGAAGGCTGAAGCTTTCTTT.

The V call is TRBV10-3, the J call TRBJ2-2; 9 nucleotides align to TRBD1. This CDR3 contains 13 residues. With 4 bases clipped from V and 12 bases from J, the junction kept 6 bases outside the gene matches. CDR1 ENHRY and CDR2 SYGVKD come from the germline V gene. In nucleotides, the CDR3 is TGTGCCATCAGTGGCAATGGACAGGGGAAGCTGTTTTTT. Its protein product is CAISGNGQGKLFF.

This chain uses TRBV18 with TRBJ1-1; D uncertain. Looked up from germline, CDR1 is KGHSH and CDR2 is LQKENI. Trimming took 0 bases from V and 3 from J, leaving 8 bases between them. This CDR3 region has 14 residues. The CDR3 coding sequence is TGTGCCAGCTCACCACCATTAGGGTACACTGAAGCTTTCTTT. Translation gives CASSPPLGYTEAFF.

This rearrangement joins TRBV4-1 to TRBJ2-5; D uncertain. With 3 bases removed from V and 5 bases from J, the gap between germline ends came to 10 bases. This CDR3 has 13 amino acids. The germline gives CDR1 MGHRA, CDR2 YSYEKL. The CDR3 reads CASSHPGGETQYF. The CDR3 DNA sequence: TGCGCCAGCAGCCACCCAGGTGGGGAGACCCAGTACTTC.

The chain employs TRBV7-3 and TRBJ1-1; 8 bases are a match to TRBD1. The germline gives CDR1 SGHTA, CDR2 FQGTGA. This CDR3 is built from 16 residues. The trim removed 3 bases at V and 4 bases at J, leaving 10 bases unmatched. For the CDR3, the DNA is TGTGCCAGCAGCTTGCAGGGGGCAAGGCTGAGCACTGAAGCTTTCTTT. Its protein product is CASSLQGARLSTEAFF.

V is TRBV6-5 and J is TRBJ1-1; the match to TRBD1 covers 10 bases. V lost 6 bases and J lost 6; bases outside the gene matches: 10. The CDR3 covers 15 residues. CDR1 is MNHEY and CDR2 is SVGAGI in the germline V gene. CDR3 in DNA: TGTGCCAGCAGATCGGCCGGGACAGGGGCGTCTGAAGCTTTCTTT. It codes for CASRSAGTGASEAFF.

The V gene is TRBV9, the J gene TRBJ1-5; possible D gene TRBD1, 5 bases. This CDR3 spans 15 amino acids. Trimming removed 0 bases from V and 4 bases from J, with 11 bases in between. The germline V gene has CDR1 SGDLS and CDR2 YYNGEE. As DNA, the CDR3 is TGTGCCAGCAGCGTAGGGGATCAGGGAAATCAGCCCCAGCATTTT. It specifies CASSVGDQGNQPQHF.

This chain connects TRBV9 to TRBJ1-2; 10 positions agree with TRBD1. Germline CDR1 is SGDLS and CDR2 is YYNGEE. V lost 3 bases to trimming and J lost 3 bases; unmatched junction nucleotides: 11. The CDR3 consists of 17 residues. The CDR3 sequence: CASSAEGGTGVHYGYTF. The DNA of the CDR3 is TGTGCCAGCAGCGCCGAGGGAGGGACAGGGGTCCACTATGGCTACACCTTC. The whole variable domain, filled in from reference TRBV9 and TRBJ1-2, reads DSGVTQTPKHLITATGQRVTLRCSPRSGDLSVYWYQQSLDQGLQFLIQYYNGEERAKGNILERFSAQQFPDLHSELNLSSLELGDSALYFCASSAEGGTGVHYGYTFGSGTRLTVV.

The rearrangement links TRBV6-5 to TRBJ2-3; D call uncertain. The CDR3 totals 15 residues. Deletions cut 6 bases from V and 0 bases from J, with 13 bases between. CDR1 and CDR2 from the germline V gene are MNHEY and SVGAGI. This CDR3 is CASSTAGPSTDTQYF. In DNA form, the CDR3 reads TGTGCCAGCAGCACCGCAGGACCTAGCACAGATACGCAGTATTTT.

This chain connects TRBV19 to TRBJ1-2; D remains unclear. V lost 3 bases to trimming and J lost 8 bases, with 10 bases between them. From germline, CDR1 is LNHDA and CDR2 SQIVND (reference sequence). The CDR3 runs 12 residues. The CDR3 spells CASSMGGYGYTF. CDR3 nucleotides: TGTGCCAGTAGTATGGGAGGTTACGGCTACACCTTC.

The chain uses TRBV19 and TRBJ2-1, with D possibly being TRBD1 or TRBD2 (5 bases each). V lost 5 bases, J lost 0 bases, and 8 bases lay in between. Germline V lookup: CDR1 LNHDA, CDR2 SQIVND (reference sequence). CDR3 length equals 14 residues. The CDR3 bases are TGTGCCAGTAGTGAGGGGAGCTCCTACAATGAGCAGTTCTTC. Protein: CASSEGSSYNEQFF.

The rearrangement uses TRBV15 and TRBJ2-1; TRBD2 is a possible D gene (5 bases). The V gene lost 0 bases and the J gene lost 6 bases, with 18 bases spanning the gap. The germline V gene has CDR1 LNHNV and CDR2 YYDKDF (reference sequence). CDR3 size: 17 residues. Here the CDR3 DNA reads TGTGCCACCAGCAGAGATTTCCCTGCCACCGGAGGCAATGAGCAGTTCTTC. Residues: CATSRDFPATGGNEQFF.

This chain joins TRBV7-9 and TRBJ2-3; TRBD1 agrees at 8 bases. In germline, CDR1 is SEHNR, CDR2 FQNEAQ (reference sequence). CDR3 length equals 15 residues. The V and J ends lost 4 bases and 0 bases, in that order; junction bases with no gene match: 3. CDR3 sequence reads: CASSSRDRSTDTQYF. CDR3 sequence (DNA): TGTGCCAGCAGCTCCCGGGACAGGAGCACAGATACGCAGTATTTT.